The T cell receptor beta chain described here comes from a study of blood T cell repertoires in COVID-19. Study at large: Samples taken during acute and convalescent COVID-19 were collected in the United States, Italy and Spain.

As originally analysed: Using reference gene primer amplification, nucleated cell counts were estimated. Measured with immunoSEQ multiplex PCR; TCRdb has only the in-frame clones, and not every one. V, J and clone size derive from that table, while D and trimming were established from the DNA sequence. The sample has 300,000 to 350,000 clones; around 90% are singletons. The CDR3 sequence is 16 residues long. V lost 1 base and J 1 base, leaving 10 bases between the germline ends. From germline, CDR1 is MNHEY and CDR2 SMNVEV (reference sequence). This receptor was taken from a man between 18 and 29 years old with active or convalescent COVID-19. V gene TRBV27 combines with J gene TRBJ2-2, with D possibly TRBD2 on 5 matching bases. The sample taken for sequencing was peripheral blood. This chain's CDR3 is CASSLFPAENTGELFF. The CDR3 DNA follows: TGTGCCAGCAGTTTATTTCCAGCGGAGAACACCGGGGAGCTGTTTTTT.